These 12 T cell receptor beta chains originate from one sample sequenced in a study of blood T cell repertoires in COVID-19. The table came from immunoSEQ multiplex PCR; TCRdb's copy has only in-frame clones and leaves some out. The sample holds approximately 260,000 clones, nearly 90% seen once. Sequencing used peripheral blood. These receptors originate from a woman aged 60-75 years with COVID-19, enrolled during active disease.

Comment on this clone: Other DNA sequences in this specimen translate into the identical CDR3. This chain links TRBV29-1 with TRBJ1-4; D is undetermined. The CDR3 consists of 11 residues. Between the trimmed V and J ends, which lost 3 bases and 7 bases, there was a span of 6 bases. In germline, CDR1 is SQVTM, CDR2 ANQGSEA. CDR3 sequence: CSVERGEKLFF. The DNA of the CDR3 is TGCAGCGTTGAGAGAGGTGAAAAACTGTTTTTT.

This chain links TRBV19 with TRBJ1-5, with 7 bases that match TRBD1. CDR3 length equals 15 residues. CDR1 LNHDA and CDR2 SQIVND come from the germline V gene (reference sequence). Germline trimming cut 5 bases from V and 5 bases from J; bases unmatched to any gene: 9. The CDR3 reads CASSPEGDRHQPQHF. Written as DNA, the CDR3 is TGTGCCAGTAGTCCCGAGGGGGACAGACATCAGCCCCAGCATTTT. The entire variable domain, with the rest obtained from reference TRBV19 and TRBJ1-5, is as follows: DGGITQSPKYLFRKEGQNVTLSCEQNLNHDAMYWYRQDPGQGLRLIYYSQIVNDFQKGDIAEGYSVSREKKESFPLTVTSAQKNPTAFYLCASSPEGDRHQPQHFGDGTRLSIL.

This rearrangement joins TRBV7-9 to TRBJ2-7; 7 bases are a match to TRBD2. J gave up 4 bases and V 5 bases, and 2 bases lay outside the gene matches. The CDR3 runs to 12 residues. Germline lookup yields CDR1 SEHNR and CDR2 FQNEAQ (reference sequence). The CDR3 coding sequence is TGTGCCAGCAGCCGTAGCGGGTACGAGCAGTACTTC. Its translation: CASSRSGYEQYF. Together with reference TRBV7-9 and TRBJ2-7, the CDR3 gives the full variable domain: DTGVSQNPRHKITKRGQNVTFRCDPISEHNRLYWYRQTLGQGPEFLTYFQNEAQLEKSRLLSDRFSAERPKGSFSTLEIQRTEQGDSAMYLCASSRSGYEQYFGPGTRLTVT.

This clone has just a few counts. This chain's CDR3 is CAISGHLNTEAFF. In DNA, the CDR3 is TGTGCCATCAGTGGGCACCTTAACACTGAAGCTTTCTTT. V gene TRBV10-3 combines with J gene TRBJ1-1; D remains ambiguous. Trimming cost V 4 bases and J 2 bases, with 8 bases left between them. The CDR3 covers 13 residues. The germline V gene has CDR1 ENHRY and CDR2 SYGVKD.

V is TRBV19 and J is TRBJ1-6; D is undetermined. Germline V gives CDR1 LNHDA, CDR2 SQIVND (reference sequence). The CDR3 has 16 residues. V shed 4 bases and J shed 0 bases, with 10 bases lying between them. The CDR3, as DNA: TGTGCCAGTAGTACCATGGGCCTCTCCTATAATTCACCCCTCCACTTT. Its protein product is CASSTMGLSYNSPLHF.

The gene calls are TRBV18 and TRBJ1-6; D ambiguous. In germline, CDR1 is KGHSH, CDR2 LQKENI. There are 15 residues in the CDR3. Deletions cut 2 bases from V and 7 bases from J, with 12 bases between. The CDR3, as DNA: TGTGCCAGCTCACCAGGAGAGGTACCGAATTCACCCCTCCACTTT. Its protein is CASSPGEVPNSPLHF.

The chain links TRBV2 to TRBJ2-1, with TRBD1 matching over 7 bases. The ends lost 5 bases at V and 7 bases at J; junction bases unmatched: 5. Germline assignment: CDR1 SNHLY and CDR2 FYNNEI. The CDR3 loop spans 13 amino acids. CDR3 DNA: TGTGCCAGCAGTACAGGGGCGGATAATGAGCAGTTCTTC. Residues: CASSTGADNEQFF.

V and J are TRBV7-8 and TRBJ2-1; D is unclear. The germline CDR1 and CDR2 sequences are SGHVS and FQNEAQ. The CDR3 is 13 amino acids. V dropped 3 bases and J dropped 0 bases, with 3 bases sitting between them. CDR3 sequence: CASSFFSYNEQFF. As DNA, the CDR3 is TGTGCCAGCAGCTTCTTCTCCTACAATGAGCAGTTCTTC.

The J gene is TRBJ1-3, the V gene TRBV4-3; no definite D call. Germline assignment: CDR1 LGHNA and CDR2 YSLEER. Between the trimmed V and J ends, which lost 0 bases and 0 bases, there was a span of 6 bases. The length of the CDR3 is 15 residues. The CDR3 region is CASSQDGRSGNTIYF. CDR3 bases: TGCGCCAGCAGCCAAGATGGCCGCTCTGGAAACACCATATATTTT.

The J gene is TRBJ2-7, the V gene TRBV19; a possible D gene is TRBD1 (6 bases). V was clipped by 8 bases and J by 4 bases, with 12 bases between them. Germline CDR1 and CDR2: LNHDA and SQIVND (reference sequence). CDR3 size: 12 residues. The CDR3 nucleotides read TGTGCCAGTGGACAGACACCTTACGAGCAGTACTTC. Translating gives CASGQTPYEQYF.

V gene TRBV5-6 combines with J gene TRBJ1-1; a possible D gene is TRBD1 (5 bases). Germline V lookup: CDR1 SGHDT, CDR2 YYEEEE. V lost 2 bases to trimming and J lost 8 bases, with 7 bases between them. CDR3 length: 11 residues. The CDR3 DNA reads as TGTGCCAGCAGCTTTAGGACAGAAGCTTTCTTT. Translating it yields CASSFRTEAFF.

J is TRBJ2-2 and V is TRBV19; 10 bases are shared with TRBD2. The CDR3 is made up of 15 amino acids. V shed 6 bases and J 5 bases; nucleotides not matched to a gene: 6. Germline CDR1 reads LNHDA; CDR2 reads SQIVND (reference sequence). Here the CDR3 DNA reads TGTGCCAGTAGCTGGGGGACTAGCGCAACCGGGGAGCTGTTTTTT. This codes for CASSWGTSATGELFF.